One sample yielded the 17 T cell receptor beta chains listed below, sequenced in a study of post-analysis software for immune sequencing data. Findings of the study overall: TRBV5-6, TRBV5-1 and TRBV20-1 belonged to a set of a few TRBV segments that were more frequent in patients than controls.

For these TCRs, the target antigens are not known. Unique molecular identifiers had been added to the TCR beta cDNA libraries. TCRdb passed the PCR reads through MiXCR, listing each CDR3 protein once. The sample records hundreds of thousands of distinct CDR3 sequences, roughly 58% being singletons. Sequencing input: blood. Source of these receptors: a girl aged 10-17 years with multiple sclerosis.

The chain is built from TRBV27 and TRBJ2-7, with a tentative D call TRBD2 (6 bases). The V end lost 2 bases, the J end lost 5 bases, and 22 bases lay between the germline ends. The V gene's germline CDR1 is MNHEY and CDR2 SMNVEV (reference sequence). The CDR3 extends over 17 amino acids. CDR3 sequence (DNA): TGTGCCAGCAGTTTAATCGGCAAGGCCTCCGGGGAGGACGAGCAGTACTTC. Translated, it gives CASSLIGKASGEDEQYF.

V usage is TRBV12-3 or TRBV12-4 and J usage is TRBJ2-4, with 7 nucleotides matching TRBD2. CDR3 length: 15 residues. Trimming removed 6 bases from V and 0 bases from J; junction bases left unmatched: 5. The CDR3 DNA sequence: TGTGCCAGCAGGAAGCGGGACCAAGCCAAAAACATTCAGTACTTC. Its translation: CASRKRDQAKNIQYF.

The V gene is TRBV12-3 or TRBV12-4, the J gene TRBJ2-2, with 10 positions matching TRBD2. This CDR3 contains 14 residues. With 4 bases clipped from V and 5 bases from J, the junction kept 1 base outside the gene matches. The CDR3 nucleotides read TGTGCCAGCAGTTCTAGCGGGAGTACCGGGGAGCTGTTTTTT. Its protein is CASSSSGSTGELFF.

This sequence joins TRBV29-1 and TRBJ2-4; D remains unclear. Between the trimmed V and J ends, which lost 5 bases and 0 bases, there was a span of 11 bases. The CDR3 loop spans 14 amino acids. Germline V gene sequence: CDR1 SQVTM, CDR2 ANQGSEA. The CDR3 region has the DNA TGCAGCGTTAAAGGGTCACTAGCCAAAAACATTCAGTACTTC. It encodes CSVKGSLAKNIQYF.

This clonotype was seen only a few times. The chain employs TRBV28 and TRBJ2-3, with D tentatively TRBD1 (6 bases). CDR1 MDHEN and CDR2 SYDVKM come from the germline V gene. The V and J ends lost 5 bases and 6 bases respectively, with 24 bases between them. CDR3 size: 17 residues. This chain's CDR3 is CASSPRIGRGLSDTQYF. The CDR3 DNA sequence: TGTGCCAGCAGTCCCCGCATCGGCAGGGGTCTTAGCGATACGCAGTATTTT.

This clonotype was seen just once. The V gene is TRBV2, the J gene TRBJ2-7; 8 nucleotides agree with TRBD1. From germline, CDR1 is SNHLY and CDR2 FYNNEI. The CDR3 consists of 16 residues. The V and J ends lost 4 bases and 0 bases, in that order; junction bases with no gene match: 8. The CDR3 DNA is TGTGCCAGCAGTGGTGGGAGCAGGGGGCCCTCCTACGAGCAGTACTTC. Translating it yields CASSGGSRGPSYEQYF.

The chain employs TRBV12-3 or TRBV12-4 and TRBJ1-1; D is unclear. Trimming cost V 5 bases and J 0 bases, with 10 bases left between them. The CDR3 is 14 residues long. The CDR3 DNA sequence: TGTGCCAGCAGTCCAATATTCCTGAACACTGAAGCTTTCTTT. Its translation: CASSPIFLNTEAFF.

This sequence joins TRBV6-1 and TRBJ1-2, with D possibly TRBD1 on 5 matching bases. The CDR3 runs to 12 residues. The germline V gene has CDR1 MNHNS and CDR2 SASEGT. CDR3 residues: CAGSRSGLGYTF. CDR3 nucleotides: TGTGCGGGCTCAAGGTCAGGGCTTGGCTACACCTTC.

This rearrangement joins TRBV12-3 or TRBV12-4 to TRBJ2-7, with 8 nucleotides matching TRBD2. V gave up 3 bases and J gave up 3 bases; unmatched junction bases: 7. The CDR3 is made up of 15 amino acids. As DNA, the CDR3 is TGTGCCAGCAGTTTCGAGACTAGCGAATACTACGAGCAGTACTTC. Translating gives CASSFETSEYYEQYF.

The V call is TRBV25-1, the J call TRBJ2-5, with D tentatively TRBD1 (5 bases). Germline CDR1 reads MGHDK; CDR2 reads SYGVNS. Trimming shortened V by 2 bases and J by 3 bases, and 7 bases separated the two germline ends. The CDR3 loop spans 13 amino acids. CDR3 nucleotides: TGTGCCAGCAGTGAAGTGACAGAAGAGACCCAGTACTTC. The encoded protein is CASSEVTEETQYF.

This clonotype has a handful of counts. The CDR3 region has the DNA TGCAGCGTTGGGAGGTTTGGGGATTTCAGCGGGATCTACAATGAGCAGTTCTTC. Amino acids: CSVGRFGDFSGIYNEQFF. This chain uses TRBV29-1 with TRBJ2-1; 7 positions match TRBD2. This CDR3 region has 18 residues. CDR1 SQVTM and CDR2 ANQGSEA come from the germline V gene. J was trimmed by 3 bases and V by 4 bases; bases with no gene match: 18.

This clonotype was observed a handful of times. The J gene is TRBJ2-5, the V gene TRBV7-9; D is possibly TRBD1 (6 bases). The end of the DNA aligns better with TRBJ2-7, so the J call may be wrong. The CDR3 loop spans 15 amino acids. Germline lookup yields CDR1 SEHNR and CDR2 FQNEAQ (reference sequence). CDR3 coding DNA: TGTGCCAGCAGCTTAGACAGGGTGCGGAGAAACGAGCAGTACTTC. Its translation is CASSLDRVRRNEQYF.

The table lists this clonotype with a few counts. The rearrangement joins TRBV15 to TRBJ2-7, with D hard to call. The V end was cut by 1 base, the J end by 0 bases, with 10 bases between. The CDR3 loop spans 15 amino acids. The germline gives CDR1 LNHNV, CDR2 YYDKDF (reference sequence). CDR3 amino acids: CATSRGLGISYEQYF. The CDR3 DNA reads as TGTGCCACCAGCAGAGGTCTGGGGATCTCCTACGAGCAGTACTTC.

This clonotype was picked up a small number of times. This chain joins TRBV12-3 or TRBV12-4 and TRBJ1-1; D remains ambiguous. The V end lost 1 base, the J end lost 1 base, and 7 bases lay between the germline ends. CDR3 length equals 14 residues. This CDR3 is CASSLVGGNTEAFF. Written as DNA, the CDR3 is TGTGCCAGCAGTTTAGTGGGCGGGAACACTGAAGCTTTCTTT.

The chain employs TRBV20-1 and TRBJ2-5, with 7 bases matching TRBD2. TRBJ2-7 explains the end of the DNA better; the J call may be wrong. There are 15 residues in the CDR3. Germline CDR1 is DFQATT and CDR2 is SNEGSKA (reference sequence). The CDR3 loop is CSAREGSRESNEQYF. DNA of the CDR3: TGCAGTGCTAGAGAGGGCTCGCGGGAGTCAAACGAGCAGTACTTC.

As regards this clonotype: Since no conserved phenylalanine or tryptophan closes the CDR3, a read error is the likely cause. The CDR3 DNA is TGTGCCAGCTCACCAGACTCTGGGGCCAACGTCCTGACTTAC. It is translated as CASSPDSGANVLTY. J is TRBJ2-6 and V is TRBV18; no firm D call. The V gene lost 2 bases and the J gene lost 0 bases, with 2 bases spanning the gap. Germline V lookup: CDR1 KGHSH, CDR2 LQKENI. There are 14 residues in the CDR3.

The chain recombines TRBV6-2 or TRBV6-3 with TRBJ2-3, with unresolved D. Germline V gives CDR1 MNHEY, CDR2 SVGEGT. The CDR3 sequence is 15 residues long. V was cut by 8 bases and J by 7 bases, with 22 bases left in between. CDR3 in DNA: TGTGCCAGCGCCCCGATTGGGCTAGGCCTCAATACGCAGTATTTT. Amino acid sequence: CASAPIGLGLNTQYF.